This T cell receptor beta chain appears in the sequencing data of a study of cytomegalovirus exposure and HLA in healthy donors. Study as a whole: Genotyping showed 81% of 398 donors falling in the Caucasian-associated ancestry cluster. The study, taken as a whole, reports: Available immune exposure information was restricted to CMV serostatus only.

On this clone itself: Its antigen is unidentified.

PCR primers comprised 60 Vbeta and 13 Jbeta primers. Sequencing used immunoSEQ multiplex PCR; TCRdb keeps in-frame clones, though not all of them. This sample has over 120,000 clones, with roughly four fifths found just once. The sequence derives from a woman aged 60-70 years in good health and CMV-seropositive. The sequenced sample consisted of PBMCs.

For the CDR3, the DNA is TGTGCCAGCAGTTTGGGTGGGTTAGCGGGACACTACGAGCAGTACTTC. Its protein product is CASSLGGLAGHYEQYF. The rearrangement uses TRBV28 and TRBJ2-7, with 8 bases that match TRBD2. V was clipped by 3 bases and J by 3 bases; unmatched bases: 10. CDR1 is MDHEN, CDR2 SYDVKM, per germline. This CDR3 spans 16 amino acids.